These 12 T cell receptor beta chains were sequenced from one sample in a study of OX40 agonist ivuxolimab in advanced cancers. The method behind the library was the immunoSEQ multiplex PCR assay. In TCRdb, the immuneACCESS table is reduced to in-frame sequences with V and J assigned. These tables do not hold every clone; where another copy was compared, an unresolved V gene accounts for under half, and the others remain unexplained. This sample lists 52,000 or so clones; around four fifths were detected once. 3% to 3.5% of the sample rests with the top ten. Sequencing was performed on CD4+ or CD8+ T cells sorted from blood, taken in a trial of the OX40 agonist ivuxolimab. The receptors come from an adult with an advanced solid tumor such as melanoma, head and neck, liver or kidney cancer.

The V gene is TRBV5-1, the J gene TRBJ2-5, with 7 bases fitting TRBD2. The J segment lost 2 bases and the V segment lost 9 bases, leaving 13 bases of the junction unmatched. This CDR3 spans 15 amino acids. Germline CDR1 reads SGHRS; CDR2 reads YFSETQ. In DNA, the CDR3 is TGCGCCACCTCCCGGGACGGGGGGTCTCAAGAGACCCAGTACTTC. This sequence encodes CATSRDGGSQETQYF.

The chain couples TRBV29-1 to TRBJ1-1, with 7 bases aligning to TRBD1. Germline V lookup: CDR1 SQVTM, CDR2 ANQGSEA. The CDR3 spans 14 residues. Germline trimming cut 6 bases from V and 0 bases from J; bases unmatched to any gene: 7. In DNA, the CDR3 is TGCAGCGTGCTGGGACAGAACATGAACACTGAAGCTTTCTTT. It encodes CSVLGQNMNTEAFF.

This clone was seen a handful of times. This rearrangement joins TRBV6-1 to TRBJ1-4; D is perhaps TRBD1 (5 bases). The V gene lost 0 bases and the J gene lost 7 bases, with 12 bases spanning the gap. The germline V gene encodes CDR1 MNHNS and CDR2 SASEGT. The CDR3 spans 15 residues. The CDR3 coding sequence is TGTGCCAGCAGTGAAGCATGGGGGGTAGGTGAAAAACTGTTTTTT. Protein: CASSEAWGVGEKLFF.

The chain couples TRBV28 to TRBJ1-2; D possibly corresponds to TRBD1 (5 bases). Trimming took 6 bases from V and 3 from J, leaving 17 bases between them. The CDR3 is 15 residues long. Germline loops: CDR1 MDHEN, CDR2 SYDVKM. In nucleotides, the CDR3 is TGTGCCAGCAGCCTAGGTGGGGGAGACTACTATGGCTACACCTTC. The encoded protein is CASSLGGGDYYGYTF.

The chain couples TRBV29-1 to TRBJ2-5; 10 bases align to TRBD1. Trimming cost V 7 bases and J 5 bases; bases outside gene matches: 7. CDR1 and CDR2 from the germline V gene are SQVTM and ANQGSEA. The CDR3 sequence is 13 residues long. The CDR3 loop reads CSARTGGGETQYF. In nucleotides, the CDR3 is TGCAGCGCTCGGACAGGGGGTGGGGAGACCCAGTACTTC.

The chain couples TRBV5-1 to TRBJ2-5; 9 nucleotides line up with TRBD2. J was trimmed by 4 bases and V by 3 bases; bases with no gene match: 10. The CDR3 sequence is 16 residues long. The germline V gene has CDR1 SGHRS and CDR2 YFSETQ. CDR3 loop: CASSSGAGGLGETQYF. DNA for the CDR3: TGCGCCAGCAGCTCGGGTGCGGGAGGGTTGGGAGAGACCCAGTACTTC. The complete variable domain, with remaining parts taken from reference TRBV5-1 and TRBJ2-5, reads KAGVTQTPRYLIKTRGQQVTLSCSPISGHRSVSWYQQTPGQGLQFLFEYFSETQRNKGNFPGRFSGRQFSNSRSEMNVSTLELGDSALYLCASSSGAGGLGETQYFGPGTRLLVL.

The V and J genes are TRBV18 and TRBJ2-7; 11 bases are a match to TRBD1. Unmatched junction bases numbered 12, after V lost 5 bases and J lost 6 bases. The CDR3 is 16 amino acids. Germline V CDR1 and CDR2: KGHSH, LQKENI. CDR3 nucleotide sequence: TGTGCCAGCTCATCCCGGGACAGGGGGAGCCTAGGCGAGCAGTACTTC. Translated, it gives CASSSRDRGSLGEQYF.

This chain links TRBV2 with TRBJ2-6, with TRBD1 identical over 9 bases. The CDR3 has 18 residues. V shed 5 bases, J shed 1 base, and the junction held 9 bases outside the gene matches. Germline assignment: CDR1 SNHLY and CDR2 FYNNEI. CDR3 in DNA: TGTGCCAGCAGTAGGACAGGGGTTATTTATTCTGGGGCCAACGTCCTGACTTTC. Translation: CASSRTGVIYSGANVLTF.

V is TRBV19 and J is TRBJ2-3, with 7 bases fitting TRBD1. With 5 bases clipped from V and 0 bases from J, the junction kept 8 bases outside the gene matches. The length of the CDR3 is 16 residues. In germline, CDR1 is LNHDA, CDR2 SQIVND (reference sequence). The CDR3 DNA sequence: TGTGCCAGTAGTCTCCGACAGGGAAGTAGCACAGATACGCAGTATTTT. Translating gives CASSLRQGSSTDTQYF.

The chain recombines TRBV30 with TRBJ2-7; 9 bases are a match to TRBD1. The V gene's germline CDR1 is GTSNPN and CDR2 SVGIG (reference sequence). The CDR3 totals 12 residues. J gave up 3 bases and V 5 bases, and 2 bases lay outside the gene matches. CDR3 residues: CAWGGQGYEQYF. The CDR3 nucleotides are TGTGCCTGGGGGGGACAGGGCTACGAGCAGTACTTC.

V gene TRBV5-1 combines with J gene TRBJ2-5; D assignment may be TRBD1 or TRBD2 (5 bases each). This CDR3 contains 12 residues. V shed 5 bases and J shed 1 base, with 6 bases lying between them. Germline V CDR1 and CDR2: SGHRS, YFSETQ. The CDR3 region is CASRRGQETQYF. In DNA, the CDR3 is TGCGCCAGCAGGAGGGGCCAAGAGACCCAGTACTTC.

CDR3 amino acids: CAWSLVVNRIAYEQYF. The CDR3 DNA is TGTGCCTGGAGTCTGGTGGTCAACCGGATTGCCTACGAGCAGTACTTC. The chain is built from TRBV30 and TRBJ2-7; D gene ambiguous. Deletions cut 2 bases from V and 2 bases from J, with 19 bases between. Germline V gives CDR1 GTSNPN, CDR2 SVGIG (reference sequence). This CDR3 contains 16 residues.